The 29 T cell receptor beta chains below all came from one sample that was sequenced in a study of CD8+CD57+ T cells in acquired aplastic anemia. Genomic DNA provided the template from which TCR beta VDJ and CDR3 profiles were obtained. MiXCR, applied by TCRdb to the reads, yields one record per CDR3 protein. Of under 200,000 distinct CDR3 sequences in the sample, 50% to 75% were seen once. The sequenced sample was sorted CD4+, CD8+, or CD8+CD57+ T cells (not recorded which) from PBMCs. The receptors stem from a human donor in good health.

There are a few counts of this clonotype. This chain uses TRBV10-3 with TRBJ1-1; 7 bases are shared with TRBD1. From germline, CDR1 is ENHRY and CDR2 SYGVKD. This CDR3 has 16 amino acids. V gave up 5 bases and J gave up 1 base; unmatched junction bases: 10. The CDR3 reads CAISQQGRWGNTEAFF. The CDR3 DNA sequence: TGTGCCATCAGTCAACAGGGGAGGTGGGGGAACACTGAAGCTTTCTTT.

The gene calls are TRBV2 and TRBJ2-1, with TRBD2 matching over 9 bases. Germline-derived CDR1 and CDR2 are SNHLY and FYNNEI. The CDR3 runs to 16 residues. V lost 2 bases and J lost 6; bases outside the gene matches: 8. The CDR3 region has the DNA TGTGCCAGCAGTGAAAGCGGAATGCGGGAGGGCAATGAGCAGTTCTTC. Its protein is CASSESGMREGNEQFF.

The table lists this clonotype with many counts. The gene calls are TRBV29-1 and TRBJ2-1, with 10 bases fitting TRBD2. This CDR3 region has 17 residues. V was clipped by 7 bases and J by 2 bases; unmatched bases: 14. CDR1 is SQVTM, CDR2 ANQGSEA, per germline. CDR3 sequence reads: CSAQGQGTSGTYNEQFF. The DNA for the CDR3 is TGCAGCGCACAAGGACAGGGAACTAGCGGGACCTACAATGAGCAGTTCTTC.

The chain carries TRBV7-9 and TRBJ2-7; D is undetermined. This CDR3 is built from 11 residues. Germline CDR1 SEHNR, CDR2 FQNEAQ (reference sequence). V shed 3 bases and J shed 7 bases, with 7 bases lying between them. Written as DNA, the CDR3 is TGTGCCAGCAGCTTTGCTGAGGAGCAGTACTTC. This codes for CASSFAEEQYF.

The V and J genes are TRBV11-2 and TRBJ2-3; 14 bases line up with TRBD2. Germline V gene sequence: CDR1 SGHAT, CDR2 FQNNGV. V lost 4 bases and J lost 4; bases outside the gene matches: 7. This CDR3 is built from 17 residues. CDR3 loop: CASSSRTSGRMADTQYF. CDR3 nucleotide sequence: TGTGCCAGCAGCTCAAGGACTAGCGGGAGGATGGCAGATACGCAGTATTTT.

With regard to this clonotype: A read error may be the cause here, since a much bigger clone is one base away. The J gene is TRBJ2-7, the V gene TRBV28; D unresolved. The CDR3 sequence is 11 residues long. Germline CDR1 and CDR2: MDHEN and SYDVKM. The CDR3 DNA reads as TGTGCCATCAGTTTGTCGGTCGAGCAGTACTTC. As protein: CAISLSVEQYF.

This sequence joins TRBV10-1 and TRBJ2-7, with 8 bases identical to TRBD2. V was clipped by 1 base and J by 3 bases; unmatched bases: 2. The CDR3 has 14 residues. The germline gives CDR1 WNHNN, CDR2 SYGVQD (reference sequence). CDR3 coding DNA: TGCGCCAGCAGTGAGTATACTAGCGGCTACGAGCAGTACTTC. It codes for CASSEYTSGYEQYF.

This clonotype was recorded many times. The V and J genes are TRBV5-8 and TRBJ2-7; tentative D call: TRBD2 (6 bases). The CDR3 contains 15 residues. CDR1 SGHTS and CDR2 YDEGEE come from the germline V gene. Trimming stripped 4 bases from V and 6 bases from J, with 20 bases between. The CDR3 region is CASSPPRTTAFEQYF. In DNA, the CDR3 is TGTGCCAGCAGCCCTCCGAGGACTACCGCGTTCGAGCAGTACTTC.

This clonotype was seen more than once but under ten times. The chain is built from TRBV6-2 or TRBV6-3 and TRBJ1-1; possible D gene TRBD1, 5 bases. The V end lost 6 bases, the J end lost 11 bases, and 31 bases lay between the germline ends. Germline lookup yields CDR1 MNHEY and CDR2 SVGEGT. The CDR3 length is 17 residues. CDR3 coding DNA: TGTGCCAGCAGCCTTACCAGGAGGGACGCAGCAAAGCGGGATGCTTTCTTT. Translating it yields CASSLTRRDAAKRDAFF.

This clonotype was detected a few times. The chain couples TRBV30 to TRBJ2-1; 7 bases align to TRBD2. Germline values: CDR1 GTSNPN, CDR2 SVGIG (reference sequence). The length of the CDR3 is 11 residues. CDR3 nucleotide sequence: TGTGGGGGAGGGGATTACAATGAGCAGTTCTTC. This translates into CGGGDYNEQFF.

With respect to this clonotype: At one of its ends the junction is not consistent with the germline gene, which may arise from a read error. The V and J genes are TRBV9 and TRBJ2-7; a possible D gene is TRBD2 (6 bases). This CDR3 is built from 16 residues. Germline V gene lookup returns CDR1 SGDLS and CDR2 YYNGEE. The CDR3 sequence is CAGSPGPSDGPYEQYF. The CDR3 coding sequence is TGTGCCGGCAGCCCAGGCCCTAGCGACGGACCCTACGAGCAGTACTTC. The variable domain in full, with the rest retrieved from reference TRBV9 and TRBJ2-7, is DSGVTQTPKHLITATGQRVTLRCSPRSGDLSVYWYQQSLDQGLQFLIQYYNGEERAKGNILERFSAQQFPDLHSELNLSSLELGDSALYFCAGSPGPSDGPYEQYFGPGTRLTVT.

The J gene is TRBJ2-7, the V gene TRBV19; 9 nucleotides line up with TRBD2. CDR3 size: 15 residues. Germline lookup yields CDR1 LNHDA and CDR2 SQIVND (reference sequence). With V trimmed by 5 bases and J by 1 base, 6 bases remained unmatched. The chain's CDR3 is CASSPRTSVSYEQYF. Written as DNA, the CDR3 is TGTGCCAGTAGTCCGCGGACTAGCGTATCCTACGAGCAGTACTTC.

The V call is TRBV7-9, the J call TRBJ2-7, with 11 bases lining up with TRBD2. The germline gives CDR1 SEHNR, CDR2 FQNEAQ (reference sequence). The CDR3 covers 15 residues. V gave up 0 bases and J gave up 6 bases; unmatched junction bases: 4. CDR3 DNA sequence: TGTGCCAGCAGCTTAGCGACTAGCGGGGCTGGCGAGCAGTACTTC. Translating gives CASSLATSGAGEQYF.

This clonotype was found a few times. In DNA, the CDR3 is TGTGCCACCAGCAGAGACCCCGGGGGGTCCTACAATGAGCAGTTCTTC. It translates to CATSRDPGGSYNEQFF. The chain uses TRBV15 and TRBJ2-1, with TRBD2 matching 7 bases. The CDR3 length is 16 residues. The V gene end was trimmed by 0 bases and the J gene end by 1 base; junction bases not matched to a gene: 3. Germline V lookup: CDR1 LNHNV, CDR2 YYDKDF (reference sequence).

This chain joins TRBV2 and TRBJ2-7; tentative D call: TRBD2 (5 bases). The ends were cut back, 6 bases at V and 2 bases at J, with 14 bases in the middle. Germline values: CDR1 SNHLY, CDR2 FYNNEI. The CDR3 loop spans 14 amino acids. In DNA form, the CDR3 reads TGTGCCAGCAGCTTAGCGCATAACCCCTACGAGCAGTACTTC. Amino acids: CASSLAHNPYEQYF.

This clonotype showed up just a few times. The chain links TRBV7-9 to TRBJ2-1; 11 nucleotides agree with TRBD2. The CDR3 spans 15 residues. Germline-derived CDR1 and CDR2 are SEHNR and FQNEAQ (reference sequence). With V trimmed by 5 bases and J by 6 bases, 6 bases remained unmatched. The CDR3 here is CASSPTSGRGNEQFF. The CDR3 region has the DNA TGTGCCAGCAGCCCCACTAGCGGGAGAGGCAATGAGCAGTTCTTC.

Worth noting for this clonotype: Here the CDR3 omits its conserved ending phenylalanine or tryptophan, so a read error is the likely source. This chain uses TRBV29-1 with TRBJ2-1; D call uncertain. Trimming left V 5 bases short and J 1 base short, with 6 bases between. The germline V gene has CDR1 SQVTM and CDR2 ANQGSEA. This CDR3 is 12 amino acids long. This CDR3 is CSVLRSYNEQFL. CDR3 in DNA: TGCAGCGTTCTCAGATCCTACAATGAGCAGTTCCTC.

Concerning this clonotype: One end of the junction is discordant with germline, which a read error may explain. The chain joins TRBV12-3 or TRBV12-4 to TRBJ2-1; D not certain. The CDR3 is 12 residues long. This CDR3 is CASSHPKNEQFF. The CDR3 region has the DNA TGTGCCAGCAGCCACCCTAAGAATGAGCAATTCTTC.

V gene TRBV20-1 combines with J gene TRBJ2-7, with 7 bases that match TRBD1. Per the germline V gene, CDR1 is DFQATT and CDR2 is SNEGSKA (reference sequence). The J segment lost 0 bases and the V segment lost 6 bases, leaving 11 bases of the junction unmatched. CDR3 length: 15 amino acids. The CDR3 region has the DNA TGCAGTGCCTTCAGACCGGGACAGAGCTCCTACGAGCAGTACTTC. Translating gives CSAFRPGQSSYEQYF.

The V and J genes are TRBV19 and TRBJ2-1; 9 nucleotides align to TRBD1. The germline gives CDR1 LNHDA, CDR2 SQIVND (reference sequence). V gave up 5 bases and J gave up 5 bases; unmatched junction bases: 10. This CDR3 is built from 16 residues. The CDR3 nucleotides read TGTGCCAGTAGTCCACTCCGACAGGGGGGAGACAATGAGCAGTTCTTC. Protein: CASSPLRQGGDNEQFF.

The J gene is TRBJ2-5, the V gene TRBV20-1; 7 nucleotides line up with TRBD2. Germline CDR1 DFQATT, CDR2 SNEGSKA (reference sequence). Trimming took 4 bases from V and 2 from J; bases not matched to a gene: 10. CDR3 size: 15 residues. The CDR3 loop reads CSATTGAGRQETQYF. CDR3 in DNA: TGCAGTGCTACTACGGGAGCGGGAAGACAAGAGACCCAGTACTTC.

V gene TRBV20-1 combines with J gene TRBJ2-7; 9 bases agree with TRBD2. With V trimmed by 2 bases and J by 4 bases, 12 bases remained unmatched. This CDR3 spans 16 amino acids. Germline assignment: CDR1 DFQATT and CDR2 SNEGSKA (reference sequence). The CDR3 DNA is TGCAGTGCTAGAAAGTCTCCGGGACTAGCTCCATACGAGCAGTACTTC. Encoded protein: CSARKSPGLAPYEQYF.

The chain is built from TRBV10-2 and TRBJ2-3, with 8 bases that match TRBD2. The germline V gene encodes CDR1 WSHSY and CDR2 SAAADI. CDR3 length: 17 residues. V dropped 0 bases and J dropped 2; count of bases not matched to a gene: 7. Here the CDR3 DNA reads TGCGCCAGCAGTGAGTCGTACGCGGGGGGTCCCACAGATACGCAGTATTTT. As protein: CASSESYAGGPTDTQYF.

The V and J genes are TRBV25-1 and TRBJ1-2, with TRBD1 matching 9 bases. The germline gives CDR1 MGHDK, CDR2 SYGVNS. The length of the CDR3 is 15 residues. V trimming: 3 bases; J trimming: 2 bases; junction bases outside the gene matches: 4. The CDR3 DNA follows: TGTGCCAGCAGTGACCCCGGGACAGGGAACTATGGCTACACCTTC. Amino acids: CASSDPGTGNYGYTF.

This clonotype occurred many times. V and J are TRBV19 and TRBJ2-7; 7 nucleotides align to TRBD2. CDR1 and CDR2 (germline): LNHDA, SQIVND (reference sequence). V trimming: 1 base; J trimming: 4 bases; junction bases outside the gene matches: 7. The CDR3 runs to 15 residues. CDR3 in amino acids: CASSIGGGGLYEQYF. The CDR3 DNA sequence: TGTGCCAGTAGTATAGGGGGGGGAGGCCTATACGAGCAGTACTTC.

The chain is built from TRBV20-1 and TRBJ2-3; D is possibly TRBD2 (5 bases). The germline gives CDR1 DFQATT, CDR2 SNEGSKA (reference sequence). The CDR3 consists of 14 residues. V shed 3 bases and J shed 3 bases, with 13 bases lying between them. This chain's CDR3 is CSASDYDLTDTQYF. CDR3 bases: TGCAGTGCTAGCGACTACGACTTAACAGATACGCAGTATTTT.

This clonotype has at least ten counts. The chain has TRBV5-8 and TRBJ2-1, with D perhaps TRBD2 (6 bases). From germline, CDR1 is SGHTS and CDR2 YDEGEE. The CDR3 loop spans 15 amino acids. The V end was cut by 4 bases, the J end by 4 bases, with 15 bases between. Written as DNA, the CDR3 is TGTGCCAGCAGCAGCAGCGGGCCATCTTACAATGAGCAGTTCTTC. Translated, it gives CASSSSGPSYNEQFF.

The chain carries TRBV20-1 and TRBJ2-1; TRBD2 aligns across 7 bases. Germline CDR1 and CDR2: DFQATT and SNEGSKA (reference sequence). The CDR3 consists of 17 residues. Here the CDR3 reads CREGSASGTSSYNEQFF. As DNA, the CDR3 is TGCAGAGAGGGGAGCGCGAGCGGGACGAGCTCCTACAATGAGCAGTTCTTC.

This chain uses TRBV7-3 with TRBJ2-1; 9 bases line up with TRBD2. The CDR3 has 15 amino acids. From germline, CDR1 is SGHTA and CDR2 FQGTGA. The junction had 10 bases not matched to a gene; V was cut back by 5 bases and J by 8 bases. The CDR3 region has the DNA TGTGCCAGCAGCAATAGCGGGAGCTGGGGCGATGAGCAGTTCTTC. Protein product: CASSNSGSWGDEQFF.